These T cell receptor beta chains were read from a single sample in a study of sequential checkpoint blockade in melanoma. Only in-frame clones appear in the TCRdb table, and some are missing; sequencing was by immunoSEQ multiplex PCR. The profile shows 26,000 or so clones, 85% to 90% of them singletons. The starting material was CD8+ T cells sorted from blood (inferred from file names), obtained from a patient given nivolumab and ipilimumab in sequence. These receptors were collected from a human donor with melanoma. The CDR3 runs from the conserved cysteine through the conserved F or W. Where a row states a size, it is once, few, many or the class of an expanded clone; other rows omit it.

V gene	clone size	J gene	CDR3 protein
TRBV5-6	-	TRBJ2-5	CASSTLDILGAKRWETQYF
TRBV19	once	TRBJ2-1	CASSVLGGVHNEQFF
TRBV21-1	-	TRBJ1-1	CASSAWDSHLNTEAFF
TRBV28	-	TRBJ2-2	CATLRAGELFF
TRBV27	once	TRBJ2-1	CASSYSGGSFGEQFF
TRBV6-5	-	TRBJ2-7	CASSYSLDEGLEQYF
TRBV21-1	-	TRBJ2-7	CASSTRPNRGRFSYEQYF
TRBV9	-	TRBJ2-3	CASSAPRGGSTDTQYF
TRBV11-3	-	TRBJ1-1	CASSFRGGSTEAFF
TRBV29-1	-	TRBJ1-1	CSAGTGRDTEAFF
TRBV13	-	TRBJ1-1	CASSFRQNTEAFF
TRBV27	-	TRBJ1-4	CASSLLPGQGNPLTNEKLFF
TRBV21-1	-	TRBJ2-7	CASSKGPTGTSGTYEQYF
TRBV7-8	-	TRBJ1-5	CASSLARVGSNQPQHF
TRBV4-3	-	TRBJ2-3	CASSQDQGEGTDTQYF
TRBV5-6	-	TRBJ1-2	CASSLGQGGGYTF
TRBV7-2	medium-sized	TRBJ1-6	CASSLGGRNSPLHF
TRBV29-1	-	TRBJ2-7	CSVEAPGQGAYEQYF
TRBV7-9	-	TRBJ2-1	CASSLVSMKGTERYNEQFF
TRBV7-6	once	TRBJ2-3	CASSVVLGGADTQYF
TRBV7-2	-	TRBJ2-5	CASTPPGETQYF
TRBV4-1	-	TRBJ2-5	CASSQVHGGEETQYF
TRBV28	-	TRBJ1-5	CASSNNQPQHF
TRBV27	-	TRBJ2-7	CASSRSGVLEQYF
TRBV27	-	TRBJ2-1	CASTTGGNEQFF
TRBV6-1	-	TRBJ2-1	CASTGIEQFF
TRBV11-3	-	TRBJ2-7	CASSLVAGGPEQYF
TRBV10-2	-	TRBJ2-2	CASSASGDYRELFF
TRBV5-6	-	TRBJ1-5	CASSWGVSGNQPQHF
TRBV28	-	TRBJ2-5	CASKAGTEWETQYF
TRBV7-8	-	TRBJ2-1	CASSLVISGRRSSYNEQFF
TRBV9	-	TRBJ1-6	CASSVDRGRGAPLHF
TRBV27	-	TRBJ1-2	CASSLFGGRNYGYTF
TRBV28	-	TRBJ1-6	CASRGRGSYNSPLHF
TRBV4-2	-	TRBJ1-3	CASSQEWAHSGNTIYF
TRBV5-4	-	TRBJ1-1	CASSLWGLGTEAFF
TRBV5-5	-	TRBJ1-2	CASSPGQGAHGYTF
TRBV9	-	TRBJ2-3	CASSVASLDTQYF
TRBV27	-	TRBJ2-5	CASRRTGWIETQYF
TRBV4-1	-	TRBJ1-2	CASSQVRGARWF
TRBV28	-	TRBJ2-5	CATRGLETQYF
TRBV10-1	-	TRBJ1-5	CASIRVWDQPQHF
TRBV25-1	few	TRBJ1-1	CASKQGGSTEAFF
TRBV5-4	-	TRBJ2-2	CASSSGDTGELFF
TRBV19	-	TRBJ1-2	CASTAGQASYYGYTF
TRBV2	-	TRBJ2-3	CASSAGQLIGDTQYF
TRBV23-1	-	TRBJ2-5	CASSQSCGGPETQYF
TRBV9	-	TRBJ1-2	CASSVASGGTYGYTF
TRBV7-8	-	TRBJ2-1	CASSGGGYNEQFF
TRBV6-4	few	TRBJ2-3	CASSESGDTDTQYF
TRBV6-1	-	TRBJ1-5	CASSRTENSNQPQHF
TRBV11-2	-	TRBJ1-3	CASDWGGSGNTIYF
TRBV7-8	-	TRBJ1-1	CASSSTQVMDRGLDTEAFF
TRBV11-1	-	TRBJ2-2	CASRTATANTGELFF
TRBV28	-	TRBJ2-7	CASSFRGQLFYEQYF